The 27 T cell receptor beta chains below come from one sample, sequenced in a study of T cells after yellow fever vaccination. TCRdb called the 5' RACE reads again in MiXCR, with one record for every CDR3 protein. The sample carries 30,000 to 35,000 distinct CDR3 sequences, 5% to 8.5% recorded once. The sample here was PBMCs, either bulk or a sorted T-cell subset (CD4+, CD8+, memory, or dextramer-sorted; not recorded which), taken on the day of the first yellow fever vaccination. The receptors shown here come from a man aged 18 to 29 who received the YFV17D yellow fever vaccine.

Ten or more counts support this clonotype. The CDR3 reads CASSPQGEGIGELFF. The CDR3 DNA follows: TGTGCCAGCAGCCCACAGGGGGAGGGGATCGGGGAGCTGTTTTTT. The chain is built from TRBV7-3 and TRBJ2-2; tentatively, D is TRBD1 (8 bases). Germline CDR1 is SGHTA and CDR2 is FQGTGA. The CDR3 covers 15 residues. Trimming cost V 5 bases and J 7 bases, with 17 bases left between them.

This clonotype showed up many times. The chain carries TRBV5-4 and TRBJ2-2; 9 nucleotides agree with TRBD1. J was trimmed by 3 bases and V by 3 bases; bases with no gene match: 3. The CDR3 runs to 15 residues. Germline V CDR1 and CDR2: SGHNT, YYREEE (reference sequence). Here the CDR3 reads CASSSGTGHTGELFF. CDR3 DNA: TGTGCCAGCAGCTCCGGGACAGGGCACACCGGGGAGCTGTTTTTT.

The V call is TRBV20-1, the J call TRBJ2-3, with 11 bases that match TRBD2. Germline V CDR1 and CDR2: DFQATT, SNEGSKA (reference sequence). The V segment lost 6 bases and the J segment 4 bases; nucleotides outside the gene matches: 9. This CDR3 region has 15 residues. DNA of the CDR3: TGCAGTGCCCCCGGACTAGCGGGTATAGCAGATACGCAGTATTTT. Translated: CSAPGLAGIADTQYF.

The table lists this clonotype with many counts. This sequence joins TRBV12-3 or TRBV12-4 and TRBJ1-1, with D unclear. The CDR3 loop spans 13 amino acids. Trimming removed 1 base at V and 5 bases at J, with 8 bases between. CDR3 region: CASSLDRETEAFF. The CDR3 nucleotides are TGTGCCAGCAGTTTAGATAGGGAAACTGAAGCTTTCTTT.

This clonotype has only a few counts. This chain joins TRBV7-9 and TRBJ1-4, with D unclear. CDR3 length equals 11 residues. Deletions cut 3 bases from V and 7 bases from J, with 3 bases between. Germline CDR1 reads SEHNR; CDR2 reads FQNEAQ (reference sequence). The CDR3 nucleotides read TGTGCCAGCAGCTTGTTTGAAAAACTGTTTTTT. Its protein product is CASSLFEKLFF.

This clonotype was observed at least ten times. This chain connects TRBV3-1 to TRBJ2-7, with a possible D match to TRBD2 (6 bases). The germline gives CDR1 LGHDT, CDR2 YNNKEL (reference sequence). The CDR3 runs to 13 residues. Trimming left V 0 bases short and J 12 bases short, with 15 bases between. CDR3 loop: CASSQELAGRSYF. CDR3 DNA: TGTGCCAGCAGCCAAGAACTAGCAGGACGGTCGTACTTC.

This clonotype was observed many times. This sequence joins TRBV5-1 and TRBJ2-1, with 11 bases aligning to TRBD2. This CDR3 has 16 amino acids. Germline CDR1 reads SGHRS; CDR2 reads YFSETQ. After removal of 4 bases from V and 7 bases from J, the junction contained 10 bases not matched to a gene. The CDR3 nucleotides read TGCGCCAGCAGCCAACTTAGCGGGGGGGCCACGAATGAGCAGTTCTTC. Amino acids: CASSQLSGGATNEQFF.

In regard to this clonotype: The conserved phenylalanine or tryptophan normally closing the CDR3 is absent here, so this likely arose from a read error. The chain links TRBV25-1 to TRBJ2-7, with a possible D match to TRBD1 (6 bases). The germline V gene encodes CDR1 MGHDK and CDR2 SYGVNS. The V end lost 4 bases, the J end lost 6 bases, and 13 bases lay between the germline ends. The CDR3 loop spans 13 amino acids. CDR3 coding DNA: TGTGCCAGCAGTGGAGATTACAGGGCCGAGCAGTACTAC. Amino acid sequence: CASSGDYRAEQYY.

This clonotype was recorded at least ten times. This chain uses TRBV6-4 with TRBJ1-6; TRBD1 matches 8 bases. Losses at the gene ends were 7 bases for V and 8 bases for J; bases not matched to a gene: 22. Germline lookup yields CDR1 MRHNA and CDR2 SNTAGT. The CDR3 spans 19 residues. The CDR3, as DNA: TGTGCCAGCATCCCACAAGTCCGCGGGGCGCAGGGGGCCGATTCACCCCTCCACTTT. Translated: CASIPQVRGAQGADSPLHF.

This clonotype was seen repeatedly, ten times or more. CDR3 DNA: TGTGCCAGCAGACAGGGAAATAACTATGGCTACACCTTC. It specifies CASRQGNNYGYTF. The V gene is TRBV27, the J gene TRBJ1-2; perhaps TRBD1 as D (6 bases). Trimming left V 6 bases short and J 1 base short, with 9 bases between. Germline V gene data show CDR1 as MNHEY and CDR2 as SMNVEV (reference sequence). There are 13 residues in the CDR3.

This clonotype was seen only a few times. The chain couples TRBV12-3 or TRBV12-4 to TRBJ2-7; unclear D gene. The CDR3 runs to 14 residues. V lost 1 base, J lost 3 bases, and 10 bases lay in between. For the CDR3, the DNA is TGTGCCAGCAGTTTAGGGCTCATAAACTACGAGCAGTACGTC. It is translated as CASSLGLINYEQYV.

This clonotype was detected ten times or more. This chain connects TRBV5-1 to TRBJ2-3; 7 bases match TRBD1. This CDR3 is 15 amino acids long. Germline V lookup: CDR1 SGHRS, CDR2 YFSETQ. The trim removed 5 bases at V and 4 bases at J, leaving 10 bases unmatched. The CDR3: CASSWRQGEADTQYF. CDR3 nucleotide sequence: TGCGCCAGCAGTTGGCGACAGGGCGAGGCAGATACGCAGTATTTT.

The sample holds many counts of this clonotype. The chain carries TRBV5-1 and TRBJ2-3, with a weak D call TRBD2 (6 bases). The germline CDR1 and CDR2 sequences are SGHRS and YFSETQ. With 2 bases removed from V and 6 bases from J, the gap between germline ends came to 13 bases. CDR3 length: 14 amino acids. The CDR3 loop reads CASSFGREADTQYF. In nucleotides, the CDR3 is TGCGCCAGCAGCTTTGGCAGGGAGGCGGATACGCAGTATTTT.

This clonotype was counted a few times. As DNA, the CDR3 is TGTGCCAGCAGTCCCTTTAGCGGGGGGAATTCAGAGACCCAGTACTTC. It yields the protein CASSPFSGGNSETQYF. The chain links TRBV9 to TRBJ2-5; 10 nucleotides align to TRBD2. The germline gives CDR1 SGDLS, CDR2 YYNGEE. Unmatched junction bases numbered 11, after V lost 5 bases and J lost 4 bases. The length of the CDR3 is 16 residues.

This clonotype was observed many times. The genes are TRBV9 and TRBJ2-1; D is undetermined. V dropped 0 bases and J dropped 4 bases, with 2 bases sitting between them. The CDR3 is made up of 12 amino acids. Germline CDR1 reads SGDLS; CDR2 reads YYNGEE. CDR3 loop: CASSVDYNEQFF. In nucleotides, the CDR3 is TGTGCCAGCAGCGTAGATTACAATGAGCAGTTCTTC.

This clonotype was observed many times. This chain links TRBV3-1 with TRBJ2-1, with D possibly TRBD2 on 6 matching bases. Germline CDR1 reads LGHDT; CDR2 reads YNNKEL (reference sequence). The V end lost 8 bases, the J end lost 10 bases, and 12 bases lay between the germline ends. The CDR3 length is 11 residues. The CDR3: CASSGSGEQFF. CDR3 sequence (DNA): TGTGCCAGCTCGGGAAGCGGGGAGCAGTTCTTC.

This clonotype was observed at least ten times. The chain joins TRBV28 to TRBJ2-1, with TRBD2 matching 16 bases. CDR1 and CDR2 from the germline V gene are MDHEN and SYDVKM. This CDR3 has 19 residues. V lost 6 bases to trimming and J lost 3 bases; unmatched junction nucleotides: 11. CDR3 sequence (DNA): TGTGCCAGCAGCCTACCGGGACTAGCGGGGGGGCCTAGCTACAATGAGCAGTTCTTC. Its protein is CASSLPGLAGGPSYNEQFF.

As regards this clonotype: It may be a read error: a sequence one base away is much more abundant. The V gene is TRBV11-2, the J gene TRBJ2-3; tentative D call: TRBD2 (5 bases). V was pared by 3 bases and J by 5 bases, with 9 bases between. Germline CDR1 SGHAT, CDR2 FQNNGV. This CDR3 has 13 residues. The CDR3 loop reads CASSFTRGDTQYF. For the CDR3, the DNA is TGTGCCAGCAGCTTCACACGGGGAGATACGCAGTATTTT.

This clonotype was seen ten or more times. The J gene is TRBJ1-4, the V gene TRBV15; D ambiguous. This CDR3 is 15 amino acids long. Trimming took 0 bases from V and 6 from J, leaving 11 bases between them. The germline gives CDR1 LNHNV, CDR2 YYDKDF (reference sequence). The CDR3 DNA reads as TGTGCCACCAGCAGAGATCTGGGGTGGGATGAAAAACTGTTTTTT. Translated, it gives CATSRDLGWDEKLFF.

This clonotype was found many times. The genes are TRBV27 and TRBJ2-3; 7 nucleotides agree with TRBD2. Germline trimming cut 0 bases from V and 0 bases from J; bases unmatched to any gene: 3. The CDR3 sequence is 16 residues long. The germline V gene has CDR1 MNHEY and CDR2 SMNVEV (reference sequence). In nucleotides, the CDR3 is TGTGCCAGCAGTTTATCGAGCGGGGATAGCACAGATACGCAGTATTTT. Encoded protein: CASSLSSGDSTDTQYF.

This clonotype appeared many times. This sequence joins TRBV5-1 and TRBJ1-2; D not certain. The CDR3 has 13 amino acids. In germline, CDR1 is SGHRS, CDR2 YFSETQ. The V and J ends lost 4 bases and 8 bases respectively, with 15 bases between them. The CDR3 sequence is CASSKLQLGGYTF. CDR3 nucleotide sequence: TGCGCCAGCAGCAAATTACAACTAGGCGGCTACACCTTC.

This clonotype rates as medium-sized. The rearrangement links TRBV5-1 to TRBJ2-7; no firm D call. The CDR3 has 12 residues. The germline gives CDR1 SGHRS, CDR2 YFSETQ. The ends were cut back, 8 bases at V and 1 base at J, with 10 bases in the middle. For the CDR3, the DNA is TGCGCCAGTGGATTTGGGTCCTACGAGCAGTACTTC. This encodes CASGFGSYEQYF.

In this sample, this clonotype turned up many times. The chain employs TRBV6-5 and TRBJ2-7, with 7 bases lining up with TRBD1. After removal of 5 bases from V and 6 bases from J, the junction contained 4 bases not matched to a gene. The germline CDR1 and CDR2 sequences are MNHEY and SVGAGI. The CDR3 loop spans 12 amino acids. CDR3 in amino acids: CASSRPGGEQYV. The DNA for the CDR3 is TGTGCCAGCAGTAGGCCAGGGGGCGAGCAGTACGTC.

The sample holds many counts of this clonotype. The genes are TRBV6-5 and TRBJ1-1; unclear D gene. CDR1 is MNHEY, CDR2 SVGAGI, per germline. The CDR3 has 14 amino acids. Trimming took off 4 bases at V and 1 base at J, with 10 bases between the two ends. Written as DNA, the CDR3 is TGTGCCAGCAGTTCCCAATCGGCGAACACTGAAGCTTTCTTT. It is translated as CASSSQSANTEAFF.

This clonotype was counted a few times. The CDR3 DNA follows: TGTGCCAGCCAACGCGGGGGGGCCGCCGGGGAGCTGTTTTTT. It translates to CASQRGGAAGELFF. The chain carries TRBV7-2 and TRBJ2-2, with 9 bases fitting TRBD2. CDR3 length: 14 amino acids. The germline CDR1 and CDR2 sequences are SGHTA and FQGNSA. Losses at the gene ends were 8 bases for V and 6 bases for J; bases not matched to a gene: 7.

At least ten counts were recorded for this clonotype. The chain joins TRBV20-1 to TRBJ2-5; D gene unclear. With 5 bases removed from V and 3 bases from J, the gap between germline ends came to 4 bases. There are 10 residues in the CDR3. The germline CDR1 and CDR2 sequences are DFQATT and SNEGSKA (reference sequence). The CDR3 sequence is CSASKETQYF. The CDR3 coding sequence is TGCAGTGCTTCCAAAGAGACCCAGTACTTC.

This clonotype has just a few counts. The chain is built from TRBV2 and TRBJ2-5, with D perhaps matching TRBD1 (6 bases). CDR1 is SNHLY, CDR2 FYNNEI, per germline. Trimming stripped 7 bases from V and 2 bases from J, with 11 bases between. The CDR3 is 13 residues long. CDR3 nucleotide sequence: TGTGCCAGCAACCGACAGGAACAAGAGACCCAGTACTTC. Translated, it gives CASNRQEQETQYF.